This entry lists 19 T cell receptor beta chains sequenced from one sample in a study of blood T cells in healthy people across ages. Using a J-beta primer mix together with a sample-barcoded 5' primer, a second PCR was run for roughly 6 to 12 cycles. TCRdb independently ran MiXCR on the 5' RACE reads; one entry per CDR3 protein. The sample shows hundreds of thousands of distinct CDR3 sequences, about 52% of them seen only once. The specimen was blood. These receptors were collected from a woman aged 60-75 years in good health.

This clonotype was detected only a few times. The J gene is TRBJ1-3, the V gene TRBV9; D is undetermined. The CDR3 is made up of 14 amino acids. The V end was cut by 0 bases, the J end by 0 bases, with 4 bases between. Per the germline V gene, CDR1 is SGDLS and CDR2 is YYNGEE. The CDR3 DNA reads as TGTGCCAGCAGCGTAGGCAACTCTGGAAACACCATATATTTT. Its protein product is CASSVGNSGNTIYF.

V is TRBV29-1 and J is TRBJ2-3; D is uncertain. Germline assignment: CDR1 SQVTM and CDR2 ANQGSEA. This CDR3 comprises 14 residues. Trimming removed 5 bases from V and 2 bases from J, with 14 bases in between. CDR3 coding DNA: TGCAGCGTTATCTACGTAGTTCACACAGATACGCAGTATTTT. Translating it yields CSVIYVVHTDTQYF.

This clonotype has only a few counts. The V and J genes are TRBV9 and TRBJ2-1; 12 bases map to TRBD2. The CDR3 loop spans 17 amino acids. CDR1 SGDLS and CDR2 YYNGEE come from the germline V gene. J gave up 8 bases and V 0 bases, and 9 bases lay outside the gene matches. CDR3 amino acids: CASSVAPLAGGVDEQFF. The DNA for the CDR3 is TGTGCCAGCAGCGTAGCCCCCCTAGCGGGAGGGGTCGATGAGCAGTTCTTC.

V and J are TRBV7-2 and TRBJ2-4; D may be TRBD1 (6 bases). The J call may be mistaken, given a closer DNA end match to TRBJ2-7. The CDR3 sequence is 12 residues long. The germline V gene has CDR1 SGHTA and CDR2 FQGNSA. The CDR3 sequence: CASGLQGYEQYF. CDR3 DNA: TGTGCCAGCGGCCTACAGGGTTACGAGCAGTACTTC.

This chain joins TRBV6-1 and TRBJ2-7; D possibly corresponds to TRBD2 (6 bases). This CDR3 is 14 amino acids long. V was pared by 4 bases and J by 7 bases, with 17 bases between. Germline CDR1 and CDR2: MNHNS and SASEGT. Here the CDR3 DNA reads TGTGCCAGCAGTGCCCGGGGGTCCTACAATGAGCAGTACTTC. Translating it yields CASSARGSYNEQYF.

This clonotype was detected only a few times. The CDR3 protein is CASSYGQGASGEQYF. The CDR3, as DNA: TGTGCCAGCAGTTACGGACAGGGGGCGTCAGGAGAGCAGTACTTC. The chain has TRBV6-5 and TRBJ2-7; TRBD1 matches at 11 bases. V shed 2 bases, J shed 7 bases, and the junction held 7 bases outside the gene matches. The germline V gene encodes CDR1 MNHEY and CDR2 SVGAGI. This CDR3 spans 15 amino acids.

V and J are TRBV4-2 and TRBJ2-4; D not resolved. The V end lost 0 bases, the J end lost 0 bases, and 9 bases lay between the germline ends. The germline CDR1 and CDR2 sequences are LGHNA and YNFKEQ. CDR3 size: 16 residues. CDR3 region: CASSQEGQLAKNIQYF. The CDR3 DNA sequence: TGTGCCAGCAGCCAAGAAGGCCAGCTAGCCAAAAACATTCAGTACTTC.

This clonotype was detected ten times or more. V is TRBV6-5 and J is TRBJ2-7; possible D gene TRBD1, 7 bases. There are 13 residues in the CDR3. CDR1 and CDR2 from the germline V gene are MNHEY and SVGAGI. Trimming stripped 6 bases from V and 3 bases from J, with 12 bases between. The CDR3 nucleotides are TGTGCCAGCAGCTACCAGGGGGGCTACGAGCAGTACTTC. This translates into CASSYQGGYEQYF.

This sequence joins TRBV7-8 and TRBJ2-2; TRBD1 might be the D (6 bases). This CDR3 is 15 amino acids long. V was shortened by 1 base and J by 5 bases, with 11 bases between the two germline ends. Germline V lookup: CDR1 SGHVS, CDR2 FQNEAQ. In DNA, the CDR3 is TGTGCCAGCAGCTTAGAGGGGACAAAGACCGGGGAGCTGTTTTTT. Protein: CASSLEGTKTGELFF.

The chain's CDR3 is CSVVGTSGSIDEQFF. The CDR3 bases are TGCAGCGTAGTAGGGACTAGCGGGAGTATCGATGAGCAGTTCTTC. The chain combines TRBV29-1 with TRBJ2-1; 14 positions agree with TRBD2. CDR3 length: 15 amino acids. The V segment lost 6 bases and the J segment 8 bases; nucleotides outside the gene matches: 9. CDR1 is SQVTM, CDR2 ANQGSEA, per germline.

This clonotype appeared a few times. The rearrangement links TRBV29-1 to TRBJ2-4; 8 positions agree with TRBD1. The germline V gene encodes CDR1 SQVTM and CDR2 ANQGSEA. The CDR3 runs to 14 residues. Trimming at V came to 6 bases and at J to 0 bases, leaving 4 bases not matched to a gene. The CDR3 DNA sequence: TGCAGCGTCGGGGACAGGCTAGCCAAAAACATTCAGTACTTC. Protein product: CSVGDRLAKNIQYF.

This clonotype was picked up a small number of times. The chain is built from TRBV20-1 and TRBJ1-2; D call uncertain. CDR1 is DFQATT and CDR2 is SNEGSKA in the germline V gene (reference sequence). V shed 1 base and J shed 3 bases, with 6 bases lying between them. The CDR3 contains 12 residues. CDR3 sequence reads: CSARVGDYGYTF. CDR3 nucleotide sequence: TGCAGTGCTAGAGTAGGAGACTATGGCTACACCTTC.

There are a few counts of this clonotype. The chain recombines TRBV20-1 with TRBJ2-7; 7 positions agree with TRBD1. Germline V lookup: CDR1 DFQATT, CDR2 SNEGSKA (reference sequence). The CDR3 contains 12 residues. Trimming removed 4 bases from V and 2 bases from J; junction bases left unmatched: 2. The chain's CDR3 is CSATQGAYEQYF. The DNA for the CDR3 is TGCAGTGCTACCCAGGGGGCCTACGAGCAGTACTTC.

This clonotype was observed a few times. This chain links TRBV10-3 with TRBJ1-2, with a weak D call TRBD1 (6 bases). This CDR3 has 16 amino acids. Trimming left V 0 bases short and J 6 bases short, with 17 bases between. Looked up from germline, CDR1 is ENHRY and CDR2 is SYGVKD. DNA of the CDR3: TGTGCCATCAGTGAGTCGAAACAGGGTGGCATTCATGGCTACACCTTC. Protein: CAISESKQGGIHGYTF.

This clonotype was recorded a few times. This sequence joins TRBV11-2 and TRBJ2-1; tentatively, D is TRBD1 (5 bases). The CDR3 runs to 14 residues. The V end was cut by 2 bases, the J end by 1 base, with 6 bases between. From germline, CDR1 is SGHAT and CDR2 FQNNGV. The CDR3 DNA reads as TGTGCCAGCAGCTTACCAGGGTCCTACAATGAGCAGTTCTTC. It codes for CASSLPGSYNEQFF.

This chain connects TRBV2 to TRBJ2-4; 10 positions agree with TRBD1. Near its end, the DNA agrees better with TRBJ2-7, so the J call may be wrong. The CDR3 length is 15 residues. Germline CDR1 and CDR2: SNHLY and FYNNEI. The CDR3 nucleotides are TGTGCCAGCAGTGACCCCTCGGGACAGGGGCTCGAGCAGTACTTC. This encodes CASSDPSGQGLEQYF.

This clonotype was detected many times. The rearrangement joins TRBV6-2 or TRBV6-3 to TRBJ2-7, with 9 bases matching TRBD2. Germline V CDR1 and CDR2: MNHEY, SVGEGT. V lost 7 bases, J lost 3 bases, and 7 bases stayed unmatched. This CDR3 is built from 14 residues. As DNA, the CDR3 is TGTGCCAGCAAAGTGCTAGCGGGAAACTACGAGCAGTACTTC. It yields the protein CASKVLAGNYEQYF.

This clonotype has just a few counts. The chain couples TRBV7-2 to TRBJ2-7, with 7 bases aligning to TRBD2. CDR3 length: 15 amino acids. Germline values: CDR1 SGHTA, CDR2 FQGNSA. The V segment lost 1 base and the J segment 6 bases; nucleotides outside the gene matches: 9. In DNA, the CDR3 is TGTGCCAGCAGCTTAGTAGCGGGCGGCCTCGGCGAGCAGTACTTC. Protein sequence: CASSLVAGGLGEQYF.

This clonotype was recorded a few times. The chain links TRBV3-1 to TRBJ1-1; D call uncertain. The CDR3 is made up of 14 amino acids. Trimming took 1 base from V and 1 from J, leaving 7 bases between them. Germline loops: CDR1 LGHDT, CDR2 YNNKEL (reference sequence). CDR3 nucleotide sequence: TGTGCCAGCAGCCAAGTGACTGGGAACACTGAAGCTTTCTTT. This sequence encodes CASSQVTGNTEAFF.